This TCR beta chain stems from a study of T cell clonality in common variable immunodeficiency (dated by TCRdb to the mid-2010s). For sequencing, equivalent amounts of genomic DNA were input from CVID and control samples. For every sample, a 60 bp segment covering the rearranged TCRbeta CDR3 region was amplified and then sequenced. The immunoSEQ assay, a bias-corrected multiplex PCR with high-throughput sequencing, was employed for TCRbeta amplification. As for the original processing: Every unique nucleotide sequence was considered a clone and was annotated with V, D and J genes, copy number and frequency. Sequences were labeled productive if in frame, and non-productive if out of frame or containing stop codons. As previously described, clonality was calculated on the basis of Shannon's entropy. Mean CDR3 Kyte-Doolittle hydropathy was derived from the predicted amino acid sequences of productive clones. Hierarchical clustering of scaled V gene usage was performed with the R hclust function using Manhattan distance and complete linkage. To assess clone sharing by CDR3 amino acid sequence, 12 repertoires per group were resampled over 100 rounds. Repertoires were searched for more than 55 published EBV-specific and 200 to 300 published CMV-specific TCRbeta sequences. After two CVID samples that produced fewer than 10,000 sequences were dropped from the analysis, 35 to 50 CVID repertoires remained. This immuneACCESS table, as held by TCRdb, lists in-frame sequences with V and J called but not all clones. Of the missing ones, under half trace to an unresolved V gene in checked studies; the others have no known cause. The V and J calls and clone size are taken from that table; D and trimming were inferred from the DNA. The sample comprises approximately 26,000 clones, and every one was counted more than once. Jointly, the top ten make up approximately 3.1% of the sample.

The CDR3 measures 14 amino acids from cysteine to phenylalanine. The DNA has 33 bases, all within the CDR3, and is read from base 1. Via the germline V gene, CDR1 is MDHEN and CDR2 SYDVKM. At the junction V is shortened by 3 bases and J by 3 bases, with 12 bases in between. General conclusions and limits of the study: According to the authors, finding the cause of the higher clonality in CVID would require sequencing the repertoires of T cell subpopulations. Fewer TCRbeta clones were shared among CVID subjects than among healthy controls (p < 0.0001). CVID TCRbeta sequences were reported to have fewer deletions and N-nucleotide insertions and to lack highly modified clones with 13 or more V deletions. Although equal DNA input was used, an average of approximately 82,000 unique sequences per sample was obtained for controls, compared with some 30,000 for CVID samples. Compared with healthy controls, CVID subjects showed increased TCRbeta clonality (t-test p = 0.018), a feature most characteristic of about a third of subjects. Differences among patients in the CVID cohort limited the correlations between repertoire features and clinical complications.

The sample holds many counts of this clone. Its specific antigen is unknown. The read finishes 3 residues shy of the CDR3 end, and the germline J gene is used to complete it. Standard criteria, namely reduction of serum IgG, IgA and/or IgM below the normal range together with specific antibody deficiency, were applied for the diagnosis of CVID. A total of 44 subjects (about 15 female and around 29 male; age range roughly 8 to 70 years, mean age approximately 40) were included in the CVID group. Most of the CVID patients and most of the healthy controls were of Caucasian heritage. All CVID subjects had received replacement immunoglobulin therapy for at least one year at the time of study participation. No CVID subject was ill or taking immunomodulatory or immunosuppressive medication when blood was collected. Heparinized peripheral whole blood samples of about 5 to 8 ml were obtained from each donor. TCRbeta CDR3 repertoires were sequenced from genomic DNA of adults with common variable immune deficiency (CVID) and healthy adult controls. Diluted blood was density-centrifuged over Hypaque 1077 or Ficoll-Paque to isolate peripheral blood mononuclear cells. Unsorted mononuclear cells served as the source of genomic DNA, which was extracted either by Qiagen column purification or by a centrifugation-based method.

The specimen was peripheral blood mononuclear cells. The receptor comes from a human donor with common variable immunodeficiency. Recombination connected TRBV28 to TRBJ2-7, with the D gene uncertain. CDR3 DNA (partial): TGTGCCAGCAGTTTCCCAGGAGTCCTCTACGAG. Its translation is CASSFPGVLYE. The full CDR3 protein is CASSFPGVLYEQYF.